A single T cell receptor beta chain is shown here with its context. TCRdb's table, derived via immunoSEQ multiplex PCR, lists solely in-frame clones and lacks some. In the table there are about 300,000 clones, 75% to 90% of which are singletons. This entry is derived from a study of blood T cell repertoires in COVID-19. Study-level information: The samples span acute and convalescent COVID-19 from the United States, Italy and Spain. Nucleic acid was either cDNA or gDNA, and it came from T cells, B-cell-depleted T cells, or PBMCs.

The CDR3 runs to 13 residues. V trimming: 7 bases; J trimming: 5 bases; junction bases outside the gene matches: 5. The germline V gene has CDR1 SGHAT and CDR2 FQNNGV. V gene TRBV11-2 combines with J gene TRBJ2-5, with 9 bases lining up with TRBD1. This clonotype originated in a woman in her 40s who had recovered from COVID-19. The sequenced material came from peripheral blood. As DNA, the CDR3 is TGTGCCAGCACCCGGGACAGGGAGGAGACCCAGTACTTC. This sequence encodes CASTRDREETQYF.